This T cell receptor beta chain was obtained from a study of T cell clusters in autoimmune cytopenias. Background on the study: The median distinct TRB clonotype count was about 2,500 per sample, from a median approximately 51,000 reads.

TRB was amplified from 250 ng of peripheral blood genomic DNA per sample. As concerns this clonotype: The target antigen is unknown.

TRB was amplified by touch-down multiplex PCR, primer pools A and B combined. Following a re-call of the multiplex PCR reads, TCRdb has one entry per CDR3 protein and lacks DNA. This sample's clone table lists approximately 3,600 distinct CDR3 sequences. General study results and limits: Primary autoimmune cytopenia patients seemingly lacked the physiological T cell clusters found in healthy donors.

Germline values: CDR1 SEHNR, CDR2 FQNEAQ (reference sequence). This CDR3 has 14 amino acids. The source material was peripheral blood. The receptor was derived from a human donor with an autoimmune cytopenia, with autoimmune hepatitis or in good health (not recorded which). The V call is TRBV7-9, the J call TRBJ2-5; TCRdb returns TRBD1, unconfirmable since there is no DNA. CDR3 sequence: CASSGQDSLKTQYF.